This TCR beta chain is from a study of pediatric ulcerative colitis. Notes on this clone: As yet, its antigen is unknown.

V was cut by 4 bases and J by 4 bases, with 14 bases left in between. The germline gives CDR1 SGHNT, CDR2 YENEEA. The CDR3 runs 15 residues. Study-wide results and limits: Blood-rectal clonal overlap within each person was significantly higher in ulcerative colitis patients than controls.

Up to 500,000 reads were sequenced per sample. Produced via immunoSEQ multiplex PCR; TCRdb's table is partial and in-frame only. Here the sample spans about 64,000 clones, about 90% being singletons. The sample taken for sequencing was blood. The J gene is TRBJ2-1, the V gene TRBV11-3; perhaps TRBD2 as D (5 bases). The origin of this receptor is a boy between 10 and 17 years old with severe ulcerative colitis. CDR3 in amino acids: CASSSASQEYNEQFF. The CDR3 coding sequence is TGTGCCAGCAGCTCGGCTAGCCAAGAGTACAATGAGCAGTTCTTC.